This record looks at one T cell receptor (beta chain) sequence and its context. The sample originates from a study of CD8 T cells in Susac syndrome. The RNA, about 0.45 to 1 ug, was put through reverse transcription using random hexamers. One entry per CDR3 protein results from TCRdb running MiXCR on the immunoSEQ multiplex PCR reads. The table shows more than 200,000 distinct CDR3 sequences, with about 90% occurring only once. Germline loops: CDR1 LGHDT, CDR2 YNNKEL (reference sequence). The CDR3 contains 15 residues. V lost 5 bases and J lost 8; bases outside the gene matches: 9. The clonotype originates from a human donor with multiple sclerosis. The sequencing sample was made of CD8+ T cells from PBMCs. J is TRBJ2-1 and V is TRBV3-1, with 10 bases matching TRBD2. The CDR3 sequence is CASSWGGLAGDEQFF. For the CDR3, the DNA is TGTGCCAGCAGCTGGGGGGGCCTAGCGGGAGATGAGCAGTTCTTC.